Sequencing of this T cell receptor beta chain was carried out in a study of OX40 agonist ivuxolimab in advanced cancers. Study at large: It was permissible to have had prior anti-PD-1, anti-PD-L1 or anti-CTLA-4 therapy, and around 43% had some.

CDR3 length: 15 residues. From germline, CDR1 is SGHVS and CDR2 FQNEAQ. After removal of 1 base from V and 4 bases from J, the junction contained 6 bases not matched to a gene. People who had autoimmune disease history or systemic immunosuppression were excluded. Profiling relied on immunoSEQ multiplex PCR, and the TCRdb table lists in-frame clones only, not all of them. The sample gives some 40,000 clones, 85% to 95% of which show up once; 15% is in the top ten. This material consisted of CD4+ or CD8+ T cells sorted from blood, taken in a trial of the OX40 agonist ivuxolimab. The chain combines TRBV7-8 with TRBJ2-7; TRBD1 aligns across 8 bases. This receptor was taken from an adult with an advanced solid tumor such as melanoma, head and neck, liver or kidney cancer. CDR3 region: CASSLELQGVYEQYF. DNA of the CDR3: TGTGCCAGCAGCTTAGAACTACAGGGGGTATACGAGCAGTACTTC.